These 10 T cell receptor beta chains originate from one sample sequenced in a study of T cell repertoires in cytomegalovirus infection. These receptors lack a known antigen. Each CDR3 protein is one row after TCRdb ran MiXCR on the reads. The data hold 51,000 or so distinct CDR3 sequences, with less than 20% observed a single time. The sequences come from CD8+ T cells from cultured PBMCs, collected from culture after CMV antigen stimulation. These receptors originate from a human donor in good health (CMV status not recorded). Some clones in this sample may be carry-over from other donors' samples.

In this sample, this clonotype turned up many times. The J gene is TRBJ2-2, the V gene TRBV4-2; possible D gene TRBD2, 6 bases. V was clipped by 4 bases and J by 3 bases, with 12 bases between them. Germline CDR1 and CDR2: LGHNA and YNFKEQ. CDR3 length: 15 amino acids. The CDR3 loop is CASSPLTSDTGELFF. CDR3 DNA sequence: TGTGCCAGCAGCCCCCTGACTAGTGACACCGGGGAGCTGTTTTTT.

The chain recombines TRBV7-8 with TRBJ1-5; weak D call: TRBD1 (6 bases). Between the trimmed V and J ends, which lost 5 bases and 5 bases, there was a span of 13 bases. This CDR3 has 14 amino acids. Germline V gene data show CDR1 as SGHVS and CDR2 as FQNEAQ. CDR3 region: CASSLKQGYQPQHF. CDR3 bases: TGTGCCAGCAGCCTAAAACAGGGATATCAGCCCCAGCATTTT.

V usage is TRBV6-5 and J usage is TRBJ1-2; 8 bases map to TRBD1. Germline V CDR1 and CDR2: MNHEY, SVGAGI. The CDR3 totals 14 residues. J was trimmed by 8 bases and V by 5 bases; bases with no gene match: 10. CDR3 in DNA: TGTGCCAGCAGTAGGGGACAGGCGGCAGAGGGCTACACCTTC. Translated, it gives CASSRGQAAEGYTF.

Only a few counts were recorded for this clonotype. The J gene is TRBJ2-1, the V gene TRBV6-5, with 9 bases identical to TRBD1. Germline values: CDR1 MNHEY, CDR2 SVGAGI. J was trimmed by 7 bases and V by 6 bases; bases with no gene match: 10. This CDR3 is built from 15 residues. The CDR3 DNA is TGTGCCAGCAGCTATACTGGGACAGGGTGGAATGAGCAGTTCTTC. As protein: CASSYTGTGWNEQFF.

The chain recombines TRBV7-6 with TRBJ2-1; perhaps TRBD2 as D (7 bases). Germline V gene lookup returns CDR1 SGHVS and CDR2 FNYEAQ. The ends were cut back, 4 bases at V and 6 bases at J, with 13 bases in the middle. The CDR3 length is 14 residues. The CDR3 is CASSSRGGINEQFF. The CDR3 coding sequence is TGTGCCAGCAGCTCTCGCGGGGGCATCAATGAGCAGTTCTTC.

The V call is TRBV4-3, the J call TRBJ1-4, with a possible D match to TRBD1 (6 bases). This CDR3 is built from 17 residues. Trimming pared 2 bases from V and 6 bases from J, leaving 19 bases between. Germline V gene sequence: CDR1 LGHNA, CDR2 YSLEER. This chain's CDR3 is CASSQPRTQGKDEKLFF. As DNA, the CDR3 is TGCGCCAGCAGCCAACCCCGTACCCAGGGGAAGGATGAAAAACTGTTTTTT.

The DNA of the CDR3 is TGCGCCAGCAGCCAAGATTCCGGGAGCTACAATGAGCAGTTCTTC. Residues: CASSQDSGSYNEQFF. The chain has TRBV4-3 and TRBJ2-1; a weak D match, TRBD2 (6 bases). V lost 0 bases, J lost 3 bases, and 9 bases lay in between. The CDR3 loop spans 15 amino acids. The germline CDR1 and CDR2 sequences are LGHNA and YSLEER.

The chain couples TRBV7-6 to TRBJ2-7, with D hard to call. This CDR3 spans 13 amino acids. Trimming pared 5 bases from V and 3 bases from J, leaving 11 bases between. From germline, CDR1 is SGHVS and CDR2 FNYEAQ. The CDR3 reads CASSPEAVYEQYF. CDR3 coding DNA: TGTGCCAGCAGCCCAGAGGCAGTCTACGAGCAGTACTTC.

The CDR3 DNA follows: TGTGCCAGCAGCGTAGGTGGGGCTCGGGAGACCCAGTACTTC. It yields the protein CASSVGGARETQYF. This chain joins TRBV9 and TRBJ2-5, with D tentatively TRBD1 (5 bases). CDR1 is SGDLS and CDR2 is YYNGEE in the germline V gene. V was clipped by 0 bases and J by 5 bases, with 11 bases between them. The CDR3 length is 14 residues.

The V call is TRBV7-2, the J call TRBJ2-4; D is perhaps TRBD1 or TRBD2 (5 bases each). Between the trimmed V and J ends, which lost 3 bases and 6 bases, there was a span of 15 bases. Germline CDR1 and CDR2: SGHTA and FQGNSA. The CDR3 totals 15 residues. The CDR3 spells CASSFFGGITNIQYF. CDR3 bases: TGTGCCAGCAGCTTTTTTGGGGGTATAACAAACATTCAGTACTTC.